These 16 T cell receptor beta chains came from one sample sequenced in a study of Tregs in tolerant kidney transplant recipients. Generated by immunoSEQ multiplex PCR, the TCRdb table keeps only in-frame clones and is missing some. The table lists about 64,000 clones, less than 98% of them singletons. The sequenced sample was Tregs from blood, obtained before the transplant. The receptors stem from a human donor who received a combined kidney and bone marrow transplant.

This rearrangement joins TRBV7-9 to TRBJ1-2; 9 bases align to TRBD1. Germline CDR1 is SEHNR and CDR2 is FQNEAQ (reference sequence). V gave up 5 bases and J gave up 5 bases; unmatched junction bases: 9. This CDR3 is built from 15 residues. The chain's CDR3 is CASSREQGAGYGYTF. The CDR3 nucleotides read TGTGCCAGCAGCCGTGAACAGGGGGCGGGTTATGGCTACACCTTC. The full variable domain, rest sourced from reference TRBV7-9 and TRBJ1-2, is DTGVSQNPRHKITKRGQNVTFRCDPISEHNRLYWYRQTLGQGPEFLTYFQNEAQLEKSRLLSDRFSAERPKGSFSTLEIQRTEQGDSAMYLCASSREQGAGYGYTFGSGTRLTVV.

The chain recombines TRBV19 with TRBJ2-1; TRBD2 matches 7 bases. Trimming removed 6 bases from V and 7 bases from J; junction bases left unmatched: 9. CDR1 and CDR2 from the germline V gene are LNHDA and SQIVND (reference sequence). This CDR3 region has 14 residues. CDR3 sequence: CASSLLTSRNEQFF. CDR3 in DNA: TGTGCCAGTAGCCTCCTGACTAGCAGGAATGAGCAGTTCTTC.

The chain couples TRBV4-2 to TRBJ2-7; D is possibly TRBD1 (5 bases). The CDR3 consists of 16 residues. V lost 4 bases to trimming and J lost 0 bases, with 16 bases between them. Germline lookup yields CDR1 LGHNA and CDR2 YNFKEQ. Here the CDR3 reads CASSLSTASGSYEQYF. CDR3 nucleotide sequence: TGTGCCAGCAGCCTCTCGACAGCCTCGGGCTCCTACGAGCAGTACTTC.

V usage is TRBV6-1 and J usage is TRBJ2-2, with D hard to call. Trimming took 2 bases from V and 2 from J, leaving 9 bases between them. The CDR3 is 15 residues long. Looked up from germline, CDR1 is MNHNS and CDR2 is SASEGT. CDR3 sequence: CASSEPGLNTGELFF. CDR3 nucleotides: TGTGCCAGCAGTGAACCGGGTCTCAACACCGGGGAGCTGTTTTTT.

This chain joins TRBV29-1 and TRBJ2-7; D might be TRBD2 (5 bases). Trimming removed 4 bases from V and 3 bases from J, with 19 bases in between. This CDR3 is 15 amino acids long. Germline loops: CDR1 SQVTM, CDR2 ANQGSEA. The CDR3 protein is CSVGALGSPYYEQYF. CDR3 coding DNA: TGCAGCGTTGGTGCTTTGGGGAGCCCATACTACGAGCAGTACTTC.

This clone showed up just once. This chain uses TRBV2 with TRBJ2-5; 7 positions agree with TRBD2. Germline V gives CDR1 SNHLY, CDR2 FYNNEI. V lost 11 bases to trimming and J lost 5 bases; unmatched junction nucleotides: 17. The CDR3 has 15 residues. The CDR3 DNA reads TGTGCCGGAGGTCTTGGCGGGGGTAAATCGGAGACCCAGTACTTC. This encodes CAGGLGGGKSETQYF.

The chain is built from TRBV7-8 and TRBJ2-6, with D possibly TRBD1 on 5 matching bases. V was clipped by 5 bases and J by 2 bases, with 13 bases between them. The CDR3 length is 16 residues. The germline CDR1 and CDR2 sequences are SGHVS and FQNEAQ. The CDR3 region is CASSPRLGAGANVLTF. CDR3 in DNA: TGTGCCAGCAGCCCCCGGCTAGGGGCTGGGGCCAACGTCCTGACTTTC. Full variable domain (missing parts from reference TRBV7-8 and TRBJ2-6): GAGVSQSPRYKVAKRGQDVALRCDPISGHVSLFWYQQALGQGPEFLTYFQNEAQLDKSGLPSDRFFAERPEGSVSTLKIQRTQQEDSAVYLCASSPRLGAGANVLTFGAGSRLTVL.

This clone was recorded only once. The chain has TRBV4-1 and TRBJ1-1, with 7 bases lining up with TRBD1. Looked up from germline, CDR1 is MGHRA and CDR2 is YSYEKL. The length of the CDR3 is 16 residues. The J segment lost 1 base and the V segment lost 3 bases, leaving 8 bases of the junction unmatched. The CDR3 DNA is TGCGCCAGCAGCCATTCCGTCGACAGGGCGAACACTGAAGCTTTCTTT. It specifies CASSHSVDRANTEAFF.

CDR3 bases: TGTGCCAGCAGCAGGGACAGGAGGATCTATGGCTACACCTTC. Translating gives CASSRDRRIYGYTF. The V call is TRBV5-6, the J call TRBJ1-2, with TRBD1 matching over 8 bases. Germline V gene lookup returns CDR1 SGHDT and CDR2 YYEEEE. This CDR3 contains 14 residues. The J segment lost 4 bases and the V segment lost 4 bases, leaving 6 bases of the junction unmatched.

This chain connects TRBV7-2 to TRBJ2-2, with 9 bases aligning to TRBD2. There are 15 residues in the CDR3. J gave up 2 bases and V 11 bases, and 9 bases lay outside the gene matches. Germline CDR1 SGHTA, CDR2 FQGNSA. CDR3 protein: CAVISGGRNTGELFF. For the CDR3, the DNA is TGTGCCGTAATTAGCGGGGGTCGTAACACCGGGGAGCTGTTTTTT. The full variable domain, its missing parts supplied by reference TRBV7-2 and TRBJ2-2, is GAGVSQSPSNKVTEKGKDVELRCDPISGHTALYWYRQSLGQGLEFLIYFQGNSAPDKSGLPSDRFSAERTGGSVSTLTIQRTQQEDSAVYLCAVISGGRNTGELFFGEGSRLTVL.

The V call is TRBV19, the J call TRBJ1-1, with TRBD1 as a possible D gene (5 bases). CDR3 size: 14 residues. Germline V gene sequence: CDR1 LNHDA, CDR2 SQIVND (reference sequence). The ends were cut back, 6 bases at V and 1 base at J, with 12 bases in the middle. The CDR3 here is CASSLTATNTEAFF. CDR3 sequence (DNA): TGTGCCAGTAGCTTGACAGCAACGAACACTGAAGCTTTCTTT.

The CDR3 spells CASSPQSGGGYEQYF. The CDR3 DNA reads TGTGCCAGCAGCCCCCAGTCGGGAGGGGGCTACGAGCAGTACTTC. The J gene is TRBJ2-7, the V gene TRBV7-2, with 8 bases lining up with TRBD2. Trimming took 5 bases from V and 3 from J; bases not matched to a gene: 9. The CDR3 runs to 15 residues. The germline gives CDR1 SGHTA, CDR2 FQGNSA. The whole variable domain, filled in from reference TRBV7-2 and TRBJ2-7, reads GAGVSQSPSNKVTEKGKDVELRCDPISGHTALYWYRQSLGQGLEFLIYFQGNSAPDKSGLPSDRFSAERTGGSVSTLTIQRTQQEDSAVYLCASSPQSGGGYEQYFGPGTRLTVT.

This chain links TRBV25-1 with TRBJ2-3; 7 bases agree with TRBD1. This CDR3 is 14 amino acids long. Germline V gene lookup returns CDR1 MGHDK and CDR2 SYGVNS. V dropped 6 bases and J dropped 3; count of bases not matched to a gene: 6. The CDR3 protein is CASRQGPGTDTQYF. CDR3 in DNA: TGTGCCAGCAGACAGGGGCCAGGGACAGATACGCAGTATTTT.

The V and J genes are TRBV7-9 and TRBJ2-5; 7 bases line up with TRBD1. The junction had 5 bases not matched to a gene; V was cut back by 1 base and J by 6 bases. The CDR3 covers 14 residues. Germline values: CDR1 SEHNR, CDR2 FQNEAQ (reference sequence). CDR3 DNA: TGTGCCAGCAGCTTAGTTACAGGGGAGAAGACCCAGTACTTC. Protein sequence: CASSLVTGEKTQYF.

This clone was recorded only once. The chain combines TRBV29-1 with TRBJ2-5; D possibly corresponds to TRBD2 (5 bases). There are 12 residues in the CDR3. Germline V gene sequence: CDR1 SQVTM, CDR2 ANQGSEA. The germline V and J ends were trimmed by 3 bases and 2 bases, with 7 bases remaining between them. For the CDR3, the DNA is TGCAGCGTTGAGGGCGGGCAAGAGACCCAGTACTTC. This sequence encodes CSVEGGQETQYF. The complete variable domain, with remaining parts taken from reference TRBV29-1 and TRBJ2-5, reads SAVISQKPSRDICQRGTSLTIQCQVDSQVTMMFWYRQQPGQSLTLIATANQGSEATYESGFVIDKFPISRPNLTFSTLTVSNMSPEDSSIYLCSVEGGQETQYFGPGTRLLVL.

This chain joins TRBV6-5 and TRBJ2-1, with D tentatively TRBD1 (6 bases). Trimming shortened V by 5 bases and J by 9 bases, and 14 bases separated the two germline ends. CDR1 and CDR2 from the germline V gene are MNHEY and SVGAGI. The CDR3 contains 13 residues. The DNA for the CDR3 is TGTGCCAGCAGTCAGCCCCAGGGGACTGAGCAGTTCTTC. This sequence encodes CASSQPQGTEQFF.